The 11 T cell receptor beta chains in this list originate from one sample, sequenced in a study of blood T cell repertoires in COVID-19. This table comes from immunoSEQ multiplex PCR, and its TCRdb copy is limited to in-frame clones, with some not included. The sample records approximately 110,000 clones, roughly four fifths being singletons. Sequencing was performed on peripheral blood. These receptors all come from a man older than 75 with COVID-19, enrolled during active disease.

V usage is TRBV24-1 and J usage is TRBJ2-3, with 7 bases aligning to TRBD2. CDR1 is KGHDR and CDR2 is SFDVKD in the germline V gene. The V segment lost 10 bases and the J segment 1 base; nucleotides outside the gene matches: 13. The CDR3 consists of 16 residues. CDR3 amino acids: CATAAGRLWGTDTQYF. In nucleotides, the CDR3 is TGTGCCACGGCAGCGGGACGATTGTGGGGCACAGATACGCAGTATTTT.

The chain combines TRBV4-2 with TRBJ2-6; the D is unclear. V was trimmed by 6 bases and J by 1 base, leaving 10 bases between them. The CDR3 runs 15 residues. The germline CDR1 and CDR2 sequences are LGHNA and YNFKEQ. The CDR3 DNA reads TGTGCCAGCAGTCCAACCGGGTCTGGGGCCAACGTCCTGACTTTC. Translation: CASSPTGSGANVLTF.

The chain joins TRBV14 to TRBJ2-7, with 10 bases lining up with TRBD1. Germline CDR1 and CDR2: SGHDN and FVKESK. J was trimmed by 3 bases and V by 4 bases; bases with no gene match: 3. The CDR3 has 14 amino acids. The CDR3 protein is CASSPRTGGYEQYF. The DNA for the CDR3 is TGTGCCAGCAGCCCCCGGACAGGGGGCTACGAGCAGTACTTC.

In this sample, this clone turned up a few times. The chain uses TRBV2 and TRBJ1-6; 8 nucleotides match TRBD1. Germline V gives CDR1 SNHLY, CDR2 FYNNEI. The junction had 8 bases not matched to a gene; V was cut back by 3 bases and J by 7 bases. There are 16 residues in the CDR3. In DNA, the CDR3 is TGTGCCAGCAGTGATGGGACAGGAGACCGAAATTCACCCCTCCACTTT. Residues: CASSDGTGDRNSPLHF.

The chain combines TRBV6-5 with TRBJ2-1; 7 bases map to TRBD2. CDR3 length: 15 amino acids. Losses at the gene ends were 6 bases for V and 7 bases for J; bases not matched to a gene: 12. CDR1 and CDR2 (germline): MNHEY, SVGAGI. The CDR3 loop is CASSPLAVLWNEQFF. As DNA, the CDR3 is TGTGCCAGCAGCCCCCTAGCGGTTCTGTGGAATGAGCAGTTCTTC.

This clone turned up a few times. The chain employs TRBV4-2 and TRBJ2-7, with 13 bases matching TRBD2. CDR3 length: 17 residues. Germline CDR1 and CDR2: LGHNA and YNFKEQ. Trimming took 4 bases from V and 3 from J; bases not matched to a gene: 9. The DNA for the CDR3 is TGTGCCAGCAGCCGCCAGACTAGCGGGAGGCCCATCTACGAGCAGTACTTC. Translated, it gives CASSRQTSGRPIYEQYF.

Only a few counts were recorded for this clone. The gene calls are TRBV5-1 and TRBJ1-1; D perhaps matches TRBD1 (6 bases). This CDR3 spans 15 amino acids. Germline assignment: CDR1 SGHRS and CDR2 YFSETQ. The V gene lost 4 bases and the J gene lost 0 bases, with 13 bases spanning the gap. The DNA of the CDR3 is TGCGCCAGCAGCCTAAAGGGACACTTGAACACTGAAGCTTTCTTT. It is translated as CASSLKGHLNTEAFF.

The rearrangement joins TRBV18 to TRBJ1-2; D unclear. V was shortened by 5 bases and J by 3 bases, with 10 bases between the two germline ends. Germline V gene sequence: CDR1 KGHSH, CDR2 LQKENI. The CDR3 runs to 13 residues. The CDR3 protein is CASSYDGDYGYTF. CDR3 nucleotides: TGTGCCAGCTCATACGACGGAGACTATGGCTACACCTTC.

The rearrangement uses TRBV4-3 and TRBJ2-5, with D unresolved. Germline V gene sequence: CDR1 LGHNA, CDR2 YSLEER. V lost 0 bases, J lost 5 bases, and 10 bases lay in between. The CDR3 extends over 14 amino acids. CDR3 nucleotides: TGCGCCAGCAGCCAAGATTCAATCGGGGAGACCCAGTACTTC. Its translation: CASSQDSIGETQYF.

The chain recombines TRBV19 with TRBJ1-5, with D perhaps TRBD1 (5 bases). This CDR3 is built from 12 residues. Germline V gene data show CDR1 as LNHDA and CDR2 as SQIVND (reference sequence). Trimming took off 6 bases at V and 7 bases at J, with 10 bases between the two ends. CDR3 residues: CASRSGWQPQHF. For the CDR3, the DNA is TGTGCCAGTAGATCAGGGTGGCAGCCCCAGCATTTT. The full variable domain, completed using reference TRBV19 and TRBJ1-5, is DGGITQSPKYLFRKEGQNVTLSCEQNLNHDAMYWYRQDPGQGLRLIYYSQIVNDFQKGDIAEGYSVSREKKESFPLTVTSAQKNPTAFYLCASRSGWQPQHFGDGTRLSIL.

This clone was counted a single time. This sequence joins TRBV7-6 and TRBJ2-3; D perhaps matches TRBD2 (6 bases). The CDR3 spans 15 residues. Germline loops: CDR1 SGHVS, CDR2 FNYEAQ. Between the trimmed V and J ends, which lost 4 bases and 5 bases, there was a span of 16 bases. The CDR3 loop reads CASSSLPGAIDTQYF. The CDR3, as DNA: TGTGCCAGCAGCTCCCTTCCGGGAGCAATAGATACGCAGTATTTT. Full variable domain (outside the CDR3, taken from reference TRBV7-6 and TRBJ2-3): GAGVSQSPRYKVTKRGQDVALRCDPISGHVSLYWYRQALGQGPEFLTYFNYEAQQDKSGLPNDRFSAERPEGSISTLTIQRTEQRDSAMYRCASSSLPGAIDTQYFGPGTRLTVL.